This TCR beta chain was captured by sequencing in a study of spatial heterogeneity in lung cancer. About the research overall: The donors comprised some 72 untreated early-stage non-small cell lung cancer patients. Beta-chain sequences consistently outnumbered alpha-chain sequences in detection. When follow-up PBMC samples existed, they were sequenced (at a median of about two years after resection).

The sample holds many counts of this clonotype. The CDR3 loop spans 15 amino acids. Trimming took 7 bases from V and 3 from J; bases not matched to a gene: 12. Germline V gene sequence: CDR1 SQVTM, CDR2 ANQGSEA. Every individual TCR cDNA molecule carried its own unique molecular identifier, which allowed correction of PCR and sequencing errors. One entry per CDR3 protein, called by TCRdb with MiXCR from the 5' RACE reads. Of about 52,000 distinct CDR3 sequences in the sample, 7.4% are singletons; the top ten hold roughly 35%. This sample's time point: blood at routine non-recurrence follow-up after resection. Sequencing was performed on whole RNA extracted from tumor and nontumor lung tissue, or from frozen PBMC, and the material was left unsorted.

The source of this sequence is a female donor with early-stage non-small cell lung cancer. The chain combines TRBV29-1 with TRBJ2-7; 10 bases match TRBD1. The sequencing here drew on PBMCs, taken at follow-up. This chain's CDR3 is CSAKHGTGAYYEQYF. The CDR3, as DNA: TGCAGCGCGAAACATGGGACAGGGGCTTACTACGAGCAGTACTTC.